This T cell receptor (beta chain) was identified in a study of CD8 T cells in ankylosing spondylitis. Whole-study findings and limits: Several of the motif variants were reported before in synovial fluid and blood from reactive arthritis. For ankylosing spondylitis blood, a TCR beta motif of under 10 highly homologous variants appeared characteristic.

J was trimmed by 2 bases and V by 6 bases; bases with no gene match: 8. CDR3 length: 15 amino acids. Germline values: CDR1 MDHEN, CDR2 SYDVKM. On this clonotype itself: The antigen remains unidentified.

TCR beta libraries were made by quantitative 5'-RACE with molecular barcodes. Using its own MiXCR run on the 5' RACE reads, TCRdb lists one record per CDR3 protein. This sample yields around 130,000 distinct CDR3 sequences, of which approximately 17% are seen a single time; roughly a third belongs to the top ten. This sequence was found in a male donor with ankylosing spondylitis. This chain uses TRBV28 with TRBJ2-5, with 8 bases lining up with TRBD1. Sequenced: blood, either unsorted or a sorted T cell fraction (not recorded which). The DNA for the CDR3 is TGTGCCAGCAGCCCGGGACAGGATTCGCAAGAGACCCAGTACTTC. Protein sequence: CASSPGQDSQETQYF.